Listed here are 25 T cell receptor beta chains from one sample, sequenced in a study of blood T cell repertoires in COVID-19 (dated by TCRdb to the early 2020s). Receptor libraries were prepared by the immunoSEQ multiplex PCR assay. The immuneACCESS repertoire file appears here via TCRdb, limited to in-frame rearrangements. These files lack a portion of the clones; in checked studies, under half of the deficit traces to unresolved V genes, and the cause of the others is not known. Within this sample are tens of thousands of clones, with 74% of them counted one time only. Clones ranked in the top ten supply about 3.9% of the sample. Sequencing was done on a sample of peripheral blood. These receptors were taken from a man between 65 and 80 years old with COVID-19, enrolled during active disease.

The chain uses TRBV6-2 or TRBV6-3 and TRBJ2-1; 11 nucleotides agree with TRBD2. Trimming at V came to 5 bases and at J to 2 bases, leaving 5 bases not matched to a gene. CDR1 and CDR2 from the germline V gene are MNHEY and SVGEGT. The CDR3 has 16 residues. CDR3 sequence (DNA): TGTGCCAGCAGTCCCACGGGACTAGCGGCCTACAATGAGCAGTTCTTC. Encoded protein: CASSPTGLAAYNEQFF.

The chain couples TRBV5-1 to TRBJ2-2; possibly TRBD2 for D (5 bases). The V end lost 0 bases, the J end lost 6 bases, and 9 bases lay between the germline ends. Germline CDR1 is SGHRS and CDR2 is YFSETQ. This CDR3 spans 14 amino acids. CDR3 nucleotide sequence: TGCGCCAGCAGCTTGGCAGGCGGGTCCGGGGAGCTGTTTTTT. It translates to CASSLAGGSGELFF.

The chain carries TRBV27 and TRBJ1-6; D is unresolved. Germline-derived CDR1 and CDR2 are MNHEY and SMNVEV (reference sequence). The CDR3 loop spans 14 amino acids. Trimming cost V 7 bases and J 9 bases, with 16 bases left between them. In nucleotides, the CDR3 is TGTGCCAGCACCCTAGGAGGTGGAGCTTCACCCCTCCACTTT. Translation gives CASTLGGGASPLHF.

The chain is built from TRBV27 and TRBJ1-2; TRBD1 matches 12 bases. This CDR3 comprises 15 residues. Germline V lookup: CDR1 MNHEY, CDR2 SMNVEV (reference sequence). V was clipped by 5 bases and J by 4 bases; unmatched bases: 5. Written as DNA, the CDR3 is TGTGCCAGCAGTCCCGGGACAGGGGGCTTCTATGGCTACACCTTC. It specifies CASSPGTGGFYGYTF.

The chain joins TRBV6-5 to TRBJ2-3; D is unclear. This CDR3 has 11 amino acids. Per the germline V gene, CDR1 is MNHEY and CDR2 is SVGAGI. The V end was cut by 5 bases, the J end by 2 bases, with 2 bases between. CDR3 sequence (DNA): TGTGCCAGCAGTCACACAGATACGCAGTATTTT. Its translation is CASSHTDTQYF.

The chain is built from TRBV2 and TRBJ2-3, with 7 bases identical to TRBD2. The ends lost 6 bases at V and 4 bases at J; junction bases unmatched: 4. This CDR3 region has 13 residues. CDR1 and CDR2 (germline): SNHLY, FYNNEI. As DNA, the CDR3 is TGTGCCAGCAGGGGACTATTGGCAGATACGCAGTATTTT. Encoded protein: CASRGLLADTQYF.

The V and J genes are TRBV19 and TRBJ1-2, with D uncertain. Germline V gene lookup returns CDR1 LNHDA and CDR2 SQIVND (reference sequence). V lost 7 bases, J lost 1 base, and 13 bases lay in between. This CDR3 is 14 amino acids long. The CDR3 loop is CASTNTGINYGYTF. The CDR3 nucleotides are TGTGCCAGTACCAACACGGGGATTAACTATGGCTACACCTTC.

CDR3 sequence (DNA): TGTGCCAGCGGGCTCTACCGCTACGAGCAGTACTTC. Translation: CASGLYRYEQYF. V is TRBV7-2 and J is TRBJ2-7; D uncertain. Germline CDR1 and CDR2: SGHTA and FQGNSA. The ends were cut back, 8 bases at V and 3 bases at J, with 11 bases in the middle. CDR3 length equals 12 residues.

The chain employs TRBV30 and TRBJ2-7; 8 nucleotides match TRBD2. CDR3 size: 14 residues. The germline gives CDR1 GTSNPN, CDR2 SVGIG (reference sequence). V lost 0 bases, J lost 5 bases, and 6 bases stayed unmatched. The CDR3: CAWSVGLASDEQYF. Here the CDR3 DNA reads TGTGCCTGGAGTGTAGGACTAGCTAGCGACGAGCAGTACTTC. The full variable domain, rest sourced from reference TRBV30 and TRBJ2-7, is SQTIHQWPATLVQPVGSPLSLECTVEGTSNPNLYWYRQAAGRGLQLLFYSVGIGQISSEVPQNLSASRPQDRQFILSSKKLLLSDSGFYLCAWSVGLASDEQYFGPGTRLTVT.

The chain is built from TRBV2 and TRBJ2-5; no reliable D call. Germline V gene sequence: CDR1 SNHLY, CDR2 FYNNEI. The CDR3 is made up of 13 amino acids. V was pared by 4 bases and J by 4 bases, with 10 bases between. CDR3 loop: CASSVSPGETQYF. The CDR3 nucleotides read TGTGCCAGCAGTGTAAGTCCCGGAGAGACCCAGTACTTC.

This clone was detected only a few times. The chain uses TRBV24-1 and TRBJ1-5; the D gene is possibly TRBD1 (5 bases). The germline V gene encodes CDR1 KGHDR and CDR2 SFDVKD. CDR3 length equals 14 residues. Trimming cost V 2 bases and J 2 bases, with 6 bases left between them. The CDR3 reads CATSDWGGNQPQHF. The CDR3 DNA follows: TGTGCCACCAGTGATTGGGGGGGCAATCAGCCCCAGCATTTT.

The chain's CDR3 is CASSEGGAGAEELGYTF. The CDR3 DNA reads as TGTGCCAGCAGTGAAGGGGGGGCGGGGGCGGAAGAATTAGGCTACACCTTC. The rearrangement links TRBV2 to TRBJ1-2, with D tentatively TRBD1 (6 bases). Germline lookup yields CDR1 SNHLY and CDR2 FYNNEI. Trimming took off 1 base at V and 8 bases at J, with 23 bases between the two ends. The CDR3 totals 17 residues.

J is TRBJ2-5 and V is TRBV4-1; D remains ambiguous. Trimming shortened V by 1 base and J by 1 base, and 7 bases separated the two germline ends. Germline CDR1 is MGHRA and CDR2 is YSYEKL. This CDR3 region has 14 residues. The chain's CDR3 is CASSQGYGQETQYF. CDR3 nucleotide sequence: TGCGCCAGCAGCCAAGGATACGGCCAAGAGACCCAGTACTTC.

This clone was picked up a small number of times. The chain links TRBV28 to TRBJ1-2, with 10 nucleotides matching TRBD1. The CDR3 extends over 15 amino acids. Per the germline V gene, CDR1 is MDHEN and CDR2 is SYDVKM. V dropped 4 bases and J dropped 7; count of bases not matched to a gene: 9. Here the CDR3 DNA reads TGTGCCAGCAGTTCACCGGGACAGGGGCCTGGTGGCTACACCTTC. Its protein is CASSSPGQGPGGYTF.

The chain joins TRBV5-6 to TRBJ2-6; 8 bases match TRBD2. The CDR3 has 15 residues. CDR1 is SGHDT and CDR2 is YYEEEE in the germline V gene. Losses at the gene ends were 4 bases for V and 1 base for J; bases not matched to a gene: 1. CDR3 sequence (DNA): TGTGCCAGCAGCCCGGGGGGGTCTGGGGCCAACGTCCTGACTTTC. Protein product: CASSPGGSGANVLTF.

The rearrangement uses TRBV7-2 and TRBJ2-7; TRBD1 matches at 10 bases. Trimming at V came to 5 bases and at J to 4 bases, leaving 5 bases not matched to a gene. The CDR3 spans 14 residues. Germline lookup yields CDR1 SGHTA and CDR2 FQGNSA. Here the CDR3 DNA reads TGTGCCAGCAGCGCGACAGGGGGCTGGTACGAGCAGTACTTC. Translated, it gives CASSATGGWYEQYF.

This sequence joins TRBV7-9 and TRBJ1-1, with 9 nucleotides matching TRBD1. Unmatched junction bases numbered 5, after V lost 5 bases and J lost 1 base. Germline CDR1 reads SEHNR; CDR2 reads FQNEAQ (reference sequence). This CDR3 comprises 15 residues. CDR3 region: CASSRMGQGNTEAFF. The CDR3, as DNA: TGTGCCAGCAGCCGGATGGGACAGGGGAACACTGAAGCTTTCTTT.

This sequence joins TRBV28 and TRBJ2-3; 8 bases line up with TRBD2. From germline, CDR1 is MDHEN and CDR2 SYDVKM. The CDR3 is 15 amino acids. V lost 4 bases, J lost 3 bases, and 6 bases stayed unmatched. The DNA for the CDR3 is TGTGCCAGCAGTTCACCGGGAGGGCCTACAGATACGCAGTATTTT. This gives the protein CASSSPGGPTDTQYF. The whole variable domain, remainder taken from reference TRBV28 and TRBJ2-3, is DVKVTQSSRYLVKRTGEKVFLECVQDMDHENMFWYRQDPGLGLRLIYFSYDVKMKEKGDIPEGYSVSREKKERFSLILESASTNQTSMYLCASSSPGGPTDTQYFGPGTRLTVL.

The chain is built from TRBV5-1 and TRBJ2-7; possible D gene TRBD1, 5 bases. This CDR3 spans 15 amino acids. V lost 5 bases and J lost 2, with 17 bases in between. Per the germline V gene, CDR1 is SGHRS and CDR2 is YFSETQ. CDR3 loop: CASRLGATEAYEQYF. CDR3 in DNA: TGCGCCAGCAGACTTGGGGCGACAGAGGCCTACGAGCAGTACTTC.

The chain is built from TRBV4-3 and TRBJ1-1, with a tentative D call TRBD1 (5 bases). The CDR3 contains 15 residues. V gave up 0 bases and J gave up 4 bases, with 12 bases separating them. Germline CDR1 LGHNA, CDR2 YSLEER. CDR3 in DNA: TGCGCCAGCAGCCAAGATATAGGGGTGGGCACTGAAGCTTTCTTT. Its translation is CASSQDIGVGTEAFF.

The chain has TRBV2 and TRBJ1-1; a weak D match, TRBD1 (5 bases). CDR1 and CDR2 from the germline V gene are SNHLY and FYNNEI. Trimming removed 9 bases at V and 4 bases at J, with 21 bases between. The CDR3 loop spans 15 amino acids. The CDR3 protein is CASNAGLFSSTEAFF. CDR3 nucleotides: TGTGCCAGTAACGCAGGGCTCTTTAGTTCCACTGAAGCTTTCTTT.

The rearrangement links TRBV13 to TRBJ1-4; TRBD1 matches 9 bases. This CDR3 contains 15 residues. Unmatched junction bases numbered 10, after V lost 6 bases and J lost 8 bases. Germline V CDR1 and CDR2: PRHDT, FYEKMQ (reference sequence). For the CDR3, the DNA is TGTGCCAGCAGTCCAAGACAGGGGGTTGGAGAAAAACTGTTTTTT. It translates to CASSPRQGVGEKLFF.

The chain employs TRBV2 and TRBJ1-2; 9 nucleotides match TRBD1. The V and J ends lost 2 bases and 7 bases, in that order; junction bases with no gene match: 11. Per germline, CDR1 SNHLY and CDR2 FYNNEI. CDR3 length: 16 amino acids. CDR3 sequence (DNA): TGTGCCAGCAGTGAACAATCCACAGGGGGCAGGGGTGGCTACACCTTC. Its protein product is CASSEQSTGGRGGYTF. Based on the CDR3 plus reference TRBV2 and TRBJ1-2, the full variable domain is EPEVTQTPSHQVTQMGQEVILRCVPISNHLYFYWYRQILGQKVEFLVSFYNNEISEKSEIFDDQFSVERPDGSNFTLKIRSTKLEDSAMYFCASSEQSTGGRGGYTFGSGTRLTVV.

The rearrangement joins TRBV5-4 to TRBJ2-2, with TRBD1 as a possible D gene (6 bases). The ends were cut back, 4 bases at V and 1 base at J, with 8 bases in the middle. The CDR3 length is 14 residues. Germline V gene lookup returns CDR1 SGHNT and CDR2 YYREEE (reference sequence). The CDR3 is CASSGTQNTGELFF. CDR3 nucleotides: TGTGCCAGCAGCGGGACACAGAACACCGGGGAGCTGTTTTTT.

The CDR3 spells CASRGFGEGSYNEQFF. As DNA, the CDR3 is TGTGCCAGCCGAGGTTTCGGGGAGGGGAGCTACAATGAGCAGTTCTTC. The V gene is TRBV28, the J gene TRBJ2-1, with 7 bases identical to TRBD2. CDR3 length: 16 amino acids. J was trimmed by 3 bases and V by 8 bases; bases with no gene match: 13. From germline, CDR1 is MDHEN and CDR2 SYDVKM.